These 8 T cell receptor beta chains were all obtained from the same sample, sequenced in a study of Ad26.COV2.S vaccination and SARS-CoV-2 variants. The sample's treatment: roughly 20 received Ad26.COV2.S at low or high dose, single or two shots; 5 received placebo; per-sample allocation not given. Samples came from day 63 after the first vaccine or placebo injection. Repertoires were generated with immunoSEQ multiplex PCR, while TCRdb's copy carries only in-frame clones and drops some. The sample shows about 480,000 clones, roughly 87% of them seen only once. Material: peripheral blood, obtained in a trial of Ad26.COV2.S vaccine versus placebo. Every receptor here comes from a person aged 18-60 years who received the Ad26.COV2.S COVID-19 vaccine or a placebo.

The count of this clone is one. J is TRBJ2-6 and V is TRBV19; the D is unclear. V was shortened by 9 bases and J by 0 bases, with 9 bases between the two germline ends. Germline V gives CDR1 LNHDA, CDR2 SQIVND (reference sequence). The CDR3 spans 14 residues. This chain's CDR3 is CASTLTSGANVLTF. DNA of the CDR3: TGTGCCAGCACCTTAACCTCTGGGGCCAACGTCCTGACTTTC.

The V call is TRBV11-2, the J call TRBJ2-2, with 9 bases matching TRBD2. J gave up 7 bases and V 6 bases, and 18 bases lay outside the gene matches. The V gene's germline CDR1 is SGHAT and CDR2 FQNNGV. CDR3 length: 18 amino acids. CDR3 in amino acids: CASRLQPGLAGSFGELFF. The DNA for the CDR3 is TGTGCCAGCAGGCTACAACCGGGTCTAGCGGGATCTTTCGGGGAGCTGTTTTTT.

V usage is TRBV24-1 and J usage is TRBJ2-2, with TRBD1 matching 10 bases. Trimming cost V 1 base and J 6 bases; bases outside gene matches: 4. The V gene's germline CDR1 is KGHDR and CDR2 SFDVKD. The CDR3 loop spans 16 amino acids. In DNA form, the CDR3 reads TGTGCCACCAGTGATTTAGGGACAGGGGTCGCCGGGGAGCTGTTTTTT. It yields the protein CATSDLGTGVAGELFF.

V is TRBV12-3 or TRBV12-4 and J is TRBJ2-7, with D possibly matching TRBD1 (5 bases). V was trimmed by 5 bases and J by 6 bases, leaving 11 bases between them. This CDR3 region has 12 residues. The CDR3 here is CASSRRVGEQYF. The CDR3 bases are TGTGCCAGCAGTCGCAGGGTGGGCGAGCAGTACTTC.

CDR3 protein: CSVEVSADEQYF. Here the CDR3 DNA reads TGCAGCGTTGAAGTGTCGGCAGACGAGCAGTACTTC. The chain links TRBV29-1 to TRBJ2-7; D gene uncertain. Trimming left V 1 base short and J 5 bases short, with 9 bases between. The CDR3 spans 12 residues. Per the germline V gene, CDR1 is SQVTM and CDR2 is ANQGSEA.

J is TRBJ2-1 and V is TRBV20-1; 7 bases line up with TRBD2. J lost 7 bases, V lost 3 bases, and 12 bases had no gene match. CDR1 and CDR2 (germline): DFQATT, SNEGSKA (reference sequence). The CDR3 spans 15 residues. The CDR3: CSASRAGAPGNEQFF. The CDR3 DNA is TGCAGTGCTAGTAGGGCGGGAGCCCCGGGGAATGAGCAGTTCTTC.

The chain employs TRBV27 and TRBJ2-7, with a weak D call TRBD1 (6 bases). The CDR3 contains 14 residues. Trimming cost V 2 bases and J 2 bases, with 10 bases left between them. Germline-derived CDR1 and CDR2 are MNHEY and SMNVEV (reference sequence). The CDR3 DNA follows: TGTGCCAGCAGTTTAGTAGGACAGCCCTACGAGCAGTACTTC. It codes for CASSLVGQPYEQYF.

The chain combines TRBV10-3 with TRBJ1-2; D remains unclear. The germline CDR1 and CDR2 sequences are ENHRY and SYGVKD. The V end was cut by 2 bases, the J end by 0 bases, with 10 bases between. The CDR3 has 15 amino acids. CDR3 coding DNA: TGTGCCATCAGTGAGGTCAGATTGACTAACTATGGCTACACCTTC. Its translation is CAISEVRLTNYGYTF.